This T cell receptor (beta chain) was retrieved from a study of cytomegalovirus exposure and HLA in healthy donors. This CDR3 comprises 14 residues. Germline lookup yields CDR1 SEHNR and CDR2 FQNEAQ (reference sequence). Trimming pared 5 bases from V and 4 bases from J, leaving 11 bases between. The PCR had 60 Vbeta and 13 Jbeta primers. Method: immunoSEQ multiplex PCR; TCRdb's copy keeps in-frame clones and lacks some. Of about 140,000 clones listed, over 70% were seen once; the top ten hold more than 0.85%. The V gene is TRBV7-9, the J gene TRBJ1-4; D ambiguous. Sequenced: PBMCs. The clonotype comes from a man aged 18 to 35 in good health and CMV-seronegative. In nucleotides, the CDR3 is TGTGCCAGCAGCCCAAAGAGTAGTAATGAAAAACTGTTTTTT. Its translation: CASSPKSSNEKLFF.